This entry concerns a single T cell receptor beta chain. One junction end disagrees with the germline gene, perhaps due to a read error. The CDR3 spans 15 residues. Looked up from germline, CDR1 is MNHNS and CDR2 is SASEGT. The sample belongs to a study of T cell changes during pregnancy in multiple sclerosis. The data were produced by immunoSEQ multiplex PCR, yet TCRdb's version contains in-frame clones alone and is incomplete. The sample has under 95,000 clones; 85% to 95% are singletons. The chain uses TRBV6-1 and TRBJ1-4, with 10 nucleotides matching TRBD1. This specimen was peripheral blood, taken after pregnancy. This TCR was sampled from a female donor with multiple sclerosis, enrolled in a pregnancy study. The CDR3 protein is CASSEGTGVVRKLFF. Written as DNA, the CDR3 is TGTGCCAGCAGCGAAGGGACAGGGGTAGTCCGAAAACTGTTTTTT.